The 8 T cell receptor beta chains listed next were all sequenced from one sample in a study of blood T cell repertoires in COVID-19. Clones were read by immunoSEQ multiplex PCR, and TCRdb kept only the in-frame ones, dropping some. Of about 15,000 clones in the sample, 73% are singletons; the top ten hold 20% to 25%. Material for sequencing was peripheral blood. These receptors were collected from a boy aged 2 to 10 with active or convalescent COVID-19.

V usage is TRBV3-1 (or the pseudogene TRBV3-2) and J usage is TRBJ1-1; possible D gene TRBD1, 6 bases. This CDR3 has 12 residues. Germline CDR1 LGHDT, CDR2 YNNKEL (reference sequence). V lost 5 bases and J lost 6, with 10 bases in between. Here the CDR3 DNA reads TGTGCCAGCAGCACAGGGTTGGCTGAAGCTTTCTTT. Translation gives CASSTGLAEAFF.

Notes on this clone: The sample has other DNA sequences that encode this CDR3 too. The chain employs TRBV13 and TRBJ1-5; D may be TRBD1 (5 bases). V lost 0 bases and J lost 2, with 14 bases in between. CDR3 size: 17 residues. The V gene's germline CDR1 is PRHDT and CDR2 FYEKMQ (reference sequence). CDR3 amino acids: CASSLGPGRGGNQPQHF. CDR3 nucleotides: TGTGCCAGCAGCTTAGGTCCGGGGCGCGGGGGCAATCAGCCCCAGCATTTT.

The genes are TRBV7-9 and TRBJ1-4; no reliable D call. The length of the CDR3 is 15 residues. Germline CDR1 reads SEHNR; CDR2 reads FQNEAQ (reference sequence). Deletions cut 1 base from V and 7 bases from J, with 13 bases between. CDR3 loop: CASSLEAGKSEKLFF. As DNA, the CDR3 is TGTGCCAGCAGCTTAGAGGCCGGGAAAAGTGAAAAACTGTTTTTT.

V and J are TRBV3-1 (or the pseudogene TRBV3-2) and TRBJ2-3, with a possible D match to TRBD2 (6 bases). The CDR3 sequence is 14 residues long. Germline V gene data show CDR1 as LGHDT and CDR2 as YNNKEL (reference sequence). V was trimmed by 1 base and J by 4 bases, leaving 9 bases between them. Here the CDR3 reads CASSQAGRADTQYF. The CDR3 DNA follows: TGTGCCAGCAGCCAAGCCGGGAGAGCAGATACGCAGTATTTT.

This rearrangement joins TRBV5-1 to TRBJ2-2; D perhaps matches TRBD2 (6 bases). This CDR3 is built from 16 residues. Germline CDR1 and CDR2: SGHRS and YFSETQ. Trimming left V 0 bases short and J 2 bases short, with 11 bases between. In DNA form, the CDR3 reads TGCGCCAGCAGCTTGGAGGGCGGGATCAACACCGGGGAGCTGTTTTTT. It specifies CASSLEGGINTGELFF.

The CDR3 nucleotides read TGTGCCAGCTCACCGGATCGGACTTTAAATTCACCCCTCCACTTT. Translation: CASSPDRTLNSPLHF. This chain joins TRBV18 and TRBJ1-6; D remains unclear. The CDR3 runs to 15 residues. V was trimmed by 3 bases and J by 7 bases, leaving 13 bases between them. Germline CDR1 KGHSH, CDR2 LQKENI.

J is TRBJ1-3 and V is TRBV5-1; TRBD1 is a possible D gene (6 bases). V was pared by 0 bases and J by 2 bases, with 12 bases between. CDR1 and CDR2 (germline): SGHRS, YFSETQ. This CDR3 is 16 amino acids long. CDR3 loop: CASSLGQDLTGNTIYF. The CDR3 nucleotides are TGCGCCAGCAGCTTGGGACAGGACCTGACTGGAAACACCATATATTTT.

This rearrangement joins TRBV30 to TRBJ1-5, with D maybe TRBD1 (5 bases). Germline V gene data show CDR1 as GTSNPN and CDR2 as SVGIG (reference sequence). Trimming removed 4 bases from V and 2 bases from J, with 9 bases in between. This CDR3 region has 13 residues. CDR3: CAWNDRGNQPQHF. CDR3 sequence (DNA): TGTGCCTGGAATGACAGAGGCAATCAGCCCCAGCATTTT.